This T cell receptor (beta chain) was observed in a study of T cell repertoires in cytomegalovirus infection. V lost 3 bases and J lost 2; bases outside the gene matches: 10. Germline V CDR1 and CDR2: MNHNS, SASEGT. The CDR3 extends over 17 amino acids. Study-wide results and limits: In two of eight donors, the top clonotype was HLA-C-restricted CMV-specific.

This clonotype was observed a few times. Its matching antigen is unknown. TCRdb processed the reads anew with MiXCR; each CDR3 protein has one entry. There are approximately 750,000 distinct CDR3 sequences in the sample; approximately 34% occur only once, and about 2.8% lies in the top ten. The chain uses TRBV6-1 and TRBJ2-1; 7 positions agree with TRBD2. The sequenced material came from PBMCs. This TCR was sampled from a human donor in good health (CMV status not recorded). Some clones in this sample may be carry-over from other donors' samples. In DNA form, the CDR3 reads TGTGCCAGCAGTGATCTCCTGGGCGGGAGCGCCTACAATGAGCAGTTCTTC. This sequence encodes CASSDLLGGSAYNEQFF.